This T cell receptor beta chain was found in a study of T cell repertoires in cytomegalovirus infection. Study information: Carrying CMV and the relevant HLA type showed in public TCR beta signatures.

This clonotype occurred a few times. Antigen: not known. From the reads, TCRdb called clonotypes with MiXCR, one entry per CDR3 protein. The repertoire holds approximately 130,000 distinct CDR3 sequences, 8% to 9% seen once, with roughly 9.1% in the top ten. Germline CDR1 is SQVTM and CDR2 is ANQGSEA. The CDR3 runs to 11 residues. The V and J ends lost 7 bases and 1 base respectively, with 7 bases between them. Whole-study results and caveats: The ex vivo response was dominated by HLA-C-restricted CMV-specific TCR beta clonotypes. Cumulative frequency of public TCR beta families picked out carriers of CMV plus the relevant HLA.

The sample was PBMCs. The TCR was taken from a human donor in good health (CMV status not recorded). Some clones in this sample may be carry-over from other donors' samples. This rearrangement joins TRBV29-1 to TRBJ1-1; no reliable D call. CDR3 bases: TGCAGCGAAACAAGGAACACTGAAGCTTTCTTT. Protein: CSETRNTEAFF.